This is a list of T cell receptor beta chains from one sample in a study of identical twins. MiXCR, run by TCRdb on the 5' RACE reads, gives a single entry per CDR3 protein. The data hold 700,000 to 950,000 distinct CDR3 sequences, with roughly an eighth observed a single time. These data are also associated with another study on yellow fever vaccine responses in identical twins.

Sequencing input: PBMCs. These receptors were obtained from a woman aged 18-35 years in good health. The CDR3 runs from the conserved cysteine through the conserved F or W. Each record gives: clone size, V gene, D gene, J gene, CDR3 DNA, CDR3 protein. D genes are given only for firm matches. Rows may omit the clone size; those that give it use once, few, many or a size class.

-	TRBV29-1	TRBD1	TRBJ2-1	TGCAGCGCCGAACGGACAGGCGAGCAGTTCTTC	CSAERTGEQFF
-	TRBV5-1	TRBD1	TRBJ1-2	TGCGCCAGCAGCCAACGGACAGGAACAAACTATGGCTACACCTTC	CASSQRTGTNYGYTF
-	TRBV18	-	TRBJ2-7	TGTGCCAGCTCACGTAGTAGTAACGAGCAGTACTTC	CASSRSSNEQYF
few	TRBV4-1	TRBD1	TRBJ2-2	TGCGCCAGCAGCCAAAGGGACAGACAAACCGGGGAGCTGTTTTTT	CASSQRDRQTGELFF
few	TRBV10-2	-	TRBJ2-7	TGCGCCAGCAGAGAGGACCCCAGCTCCTACGAGCAGTACTTC	CASREDPSSYEQYF
many	TRBV12-3/TRBV12-4	TRBD2	TRBJ2-1	TGTGCCAGCAGTCAACGTTTTGAAGCGGGGTTCTACAATGAGCAGTTCTTC	CASSQRFEAGFYNEQFF
few	TRBV27	TRBD1	TRBJ2-7	TGTGCCAGTTCAGCCGGGACAGGGGGGGGCTACGAGCAGTACTTC	CASSAGTGGGYEQYF
-	TRBV7-6	-	TRBJ2-2	TGTGCCAGCAGCTCACAGGGTGGGCTAGCGGACACCGGGGAGCTGTTTTTT	CASSSQGGLADTGELFF
few	TRBV27	-	TRBJ2-2	TGTGCCAGCAGTTTCCTGGGAATCTTCCAATACACCGGGGAGCTGTTTTTT	CASSFLGIFQYTGELFF
-	TRBV3-1	-	TRBJ2-7	TGTGCCAGCAGCCTAGGGGAGAACGGACCCTACGAGCAGTACTTC	CASSLGENGPYEQYF
few	TRBV12-3/TRBV12-4	-	TRBJ1-4	TGTGCCAGCCTAAAGGGGCGAACTAATGAAAAACTGTTTTTT	CASLKGRTNEKLFF
-	TRBV7-9	TRBD1	TRBJ2-2	TGTGCCAGCAGCTTAAGGACAGGGGTTTCCGGGGAGCTGTTTTTT	CASSLRTGVSGELFF
few	TRBV2	-	TRBJ2-7	TGTGCCAGCAGTGGACACCGCTACGAGCAGTACTTC	CASSGHRYEQYF
few	TRBV10-1	-	TRBJ2-4	TGCGCCAGCAGTGAGGGTGGCAGCAAAAACATTCAGTACTTC	CASSEGGSKNIQYF
few	TRBV6-1	-	TRBJ2-5	TGTGCCAGCAGGCGGGGGCCCCAAGAGACCCAGTACTTC	CASRRGPQETQYF